These 20 T cell receptor beta chains share one sample of origin, sequenced in a study of blood T cell repertoires in COVID-19. Assay: immunoSEQ multiplex PCR; the TCRdb copy retains only in-frame clones and omits some. Of over 250,000 clones listed, around nine tenths are singletons. Sequencing was carried out using PBMCs or T cells enriched from blood (not recorded which). Source of these receptors: a woman aged 60-75 years who had recovered from COVID-19.

In DNA, the CDR3 is TGTGCCAGCAGGTGGGACAGGACAGGGGGAAATCAGCCCCAGCATTTT. Protein product: CASRWDRTGGNQPQHF. The chain links TRBV28 to TRBJ1-5; 10 bases are a match to TRBD1. With V trimmed by 6 bases and J by 4 bases, 9 bases remained unmatched. CDR3 length equals 16 residues. CDR1 is MDHEN and CDR2 is SYDVKM in the germline V gene.

The V and J genes are TRBV30 and TRBJ2-2, with 9 positions matching TRBD1. The CDR3 has 14 amino acids. V lost 7 bases to trimming and J lost 4 bases; unmatched junction nucleotides: 7. The germline V gene encodes CDR1 GTSNPN and CDR2 SVGIG (reference sequence). CDR3 protein: CAYHRGRATGELFF. CDR3 sequence (DNA): TGTGCCTACCACAGGGGGCGGGCCACCGGGGAGCTGTTTTTT.

This clone was counted once. The V and J genes are TRBV13 and TRBJ1-1; 8 nucleotides line up with TRBD1. CDR1 is PRHDT and CDR2 is FYEKMQ in the germline V gene (reference sequence). V lost 3 bases, J lost 10 bases, and 10 bases stayed unmatched. This CDR3 has 14 residues. CDR3 nucleotides: TGTGCCAGCAGCTTGACAGGGGTGGGGTACGGAGCTTTCTTT. The encoded protein is CASSLTGVGYGAFF.

The CDR3 DNA reads as TGTGCCAGCAGCGTGGGGACTAGCGCTGGTGGCAATGAGCAGTTCTTC. Its translation: CASSVGTSAGGNEQFF. The V gene is TRBV9, the J gene TRBJ2-1; 10 bases align to TRBD2. The germline CDR1 and CDR2 sequences are SGDLS and YYNGEE. V gave up 2 bases and J gave up 6 bases; unmatched junction bases: 8. This CDR3 contains 16 residues.

The rearrangement joins TRBV19 to TRBJ2-4; D is perhaps TRBD2 (5 bases). Trimming took off 9 bases at V and 0 bases at J, with 30 bases between the two ends. Per germline, CDR1 LNHDA and CDR2 SQIVND (reference sequence). This CDR3 spans 20 amino acids. CDR3 DNA sequence: TGTGCCAGCAGTGCCACCGGCCTGGCGGGTGTCGAAAAAGCCAAAAACATTCAGTACTTC. Translation: CASSATGLAGVEKAKNIQYF.

This chain links TRBV5-1 with TRBJ2-2; 13 bases are shared with TRBD2. Trimming removed 2 bases from V and 1 base from J; junction bases left unmatched: 5. The CDR3 extends over 18 amino acids. Per germline, CDR1 SGHRS and CDR2 YFSETQ. CDR3 sequence (DNA): TGCGCCAGCAGCTTTAAGGGACTAGCGGGGCTGAACACCGGGGAGCTGTTTTTT. Amino acids: CASSFKGLAGLNTGELFF.

This clone was recorded only once. This rearrangement joins TRBV27 to TRBJ1-6; D possibly corresponds to TRBD1 (5 bases). The CDR3 contains 16 residues. V was shortened by 4 bases and J by 7 bases, with 17 bases between the two germline ends. Looked up from germline, CDR1 is MNHEY and CDR2 is SMNVEV (reference sequence). CDR3 loop: CASSSFAGRLNSPLHF. CDR3 DNA: TGTGCCAGCAGTTCCTTTGCAGGGCGCTTAAATTCACCCCTCCACTTT.

This chain joins TRBV6-2 or TRBV6-3 and TRBJ2-1; D perhaps matches TRBD2 (5 bases). This CDR3 contains 21 residues. V was pared by 0 bases and J by 1 base, with 25 bases between. Germline loops: CDR1 MNHEY, CDR2 SVGEGT. The CDR3 is CASSYSSSWVPPEESYNEQFF. The CDR3 nucleotides read TGTGCCAGCAGTTACTCGTCCTCCTGGGTGCCCCCGGAGGAGTCCTACAATGAGCAGTTCTTC.

This chain links TRBV6-1 with TRBJ1-2, with a tentative D call TRBD1 (6 bases). Trimming removed 4 bases from V and 4 bases from J, with 19 bases in between. Germline V gives CDR1 MNHNS, CDR2 SASEGT. The CDR3 consists of 16 residues. CDR3 DNA: TGTGCCAGCAGTGGCCGACAGGAGCTAGTAGGCTATGGCTACACCTTC. Protein product: CASSGRQELVGYGYTF.

This chain connects TRBV5-1 to TRBJ2-7, with TRBD2 matching 9 bases. Per germline, CDR1 SGHRS and CDR2 YFSETQ. This CDR3 region has 14 residues. V shed 4 bases, J shed 8 bases, and the junction held 10 bases outside the gene matches. The CDR3 DNA reads as TGCGCCAGCAGCCCCTCCTTGCGGGAGGGGAAGCAGTACTTC. Translating it yields CASSPSLREGKQYF.

V usage is TRBV27 and J usage is TRBJ1-3, with 7 bases lining up with TRBD1. This CDR3 region has 19 residues. V dropped 2 bases and J dropped 0; count of bases not matched to a gene: 13. From germline, CDR1 is MNHEY and CDR2 SMNVEV (reference sequence). This CDR3 reads CASSLRARQGLYSGNTIYF. The DNA of the CDR3 is TGTGCCAGCAGTTTAAGGGCCCGACAGGGTTTATACTCTGGAAACACCATATATTTT.

This chain links TRBV11-1 with TRBJ1-1; D might be TRBD1 (6 bases). Germline V gives CDR1 SGHAT, CDR2 FQDESV (reference sequence). The CDR3 totals 15 residues. V lost 3 bases and J 0 bases, leaving 11 bases between the germline ends. The CDR3 nucleotides read TGTGCCAGCAGCTTCGGACAGAACATGAACACTGAAGCTTTCTTT. Protein sequence: CASSFGQNMNTEAFF.

V and J are TRBV4-1 and TRBJ2-3; D may be TRBD2 (6 bases). The V end was cut by 1 base, the J end by 4 bases, with 12 bases between. The CDR3 consists of 15 residues. Germline V gene lookup returns CDR1 MGHRA and CDR2 YSYEKL. The CDR3 DNA sequence: TGCGCCAGCAGCCAAGTGGGCGGGACCGCAGATACGCAGTATTTT. Translating it yields CASSQVGGTADTQYF.

The V call is TRBV5-1, the J call TRBJ2-2; D possibly corresponds to TRBD1 (6 bases). V gave up 2 bases and J gave up 2 bases, with 13 bases separating them. Looked up from germline, CDR1 is SGHRS and CDR2 is YFSETQ. This CDR3 is built from 16 residues. The CDR3 here is CASSLSPGHNTGELFF. In DNA form, the CDR3 reads TGCGCCAGCAGCTTAAGCCCGGGACACAACACCGGGGAGCTGTTTTTT.

The genes are TRBV6-5 and TRBJ1-6, with TRBD1 identical over 7 bases. The CDR3 totals 14 residues. CDR1 and CDR2 (germline): MNHEY, SVGAGI. Trimming removed 2 bases from V and 7 bases from J; junction bases left unmatched: 2. For the CDR3, the DNA is TGTGCCAGCAGTTACCAGGGACAGAATTCACCCCTCCACTTT. Its translation is CASSYQGQNSPLHF.

The chain links TRBV28 to TRBJ2-7; perhaps TRBD2 as D (6 bases). Germline-derived CDR1 and CDR2 are MDHEN and SYDVKM. The V end was cut by 5 bases, the J end by 3 bases, with 17 bases between. This CDR3 is built from 15 residues. The CDR3 spells CASSPPGLVNYEQYF. CDR3 DNA: TGTGCCAGCAGTCCCCCGGGACTTGTCAACTACGAGCAGTACTTC.

A single count supports this clone. The chain links TRBV5-1 to TRBJ2-4; no clear D. Germline V gene data show CDR1 as SGHRS and CDR2 as YFSETQ. With 0 bases removed from V and 9 bases from J, the gap between germline ends came to 13 bases. The CDR3 extends over 14 amino acids. CDR3: CASSLGASSRIQYF. The CDR3 bases are TGCGCCAGCAGCTTGGGGGCCAGCTCGCGCATTCAGTACTTC.

The sample holds one count of this clone. This chain uses TRBV2 with TRBJ2-7; 9 bases agree with TRBD2. This CDR3 comprises 18 residues. Germline assignment: CDR1 SNHLY and CDR2 FYNNEI. Trimming cost V 3 bases and J 7 bases; bases outside gene matches: 19. The CDR3 nucleotides read TGTGCCAGCAGTGACTTGGCGGGAGGGCCGGGGCTCTCTGGTGAGCAGTACTTC. Translated: CASSDLAGGPGLSGEQYF.

This chain joins TRBV23-1 and TRBJ2-1; D is undetermined. TRBV23-1 is given ORF status, its function remaining uncertain. Trimming removed 0 bases at V and 2 bases at J, with 8 bases between. The CDR3 has 15 amino acids. The chain's CDR3 is CASSQSVRAYNEQFF. CDR3 bases: TGCGCCAGCAGTCAATCAGTTCGGGCCTACAATGAGCAGTTCTTC.

V gene TRBV7-9 combines with J gene TRBJ1-5; tentative D call: TRBD1 (5 bases). CDR3 length: 14 amino acids. V shed 4 bases and J shed 9 bases, with 16 bases lying between them. Germline V gives CDR1 SEHNR, CDR2 FQNEAQ (reference sequence). CDR3 loop: CASSSDGANRPQHF. The CDR3 DNA follows: TGTGCCAGCAGCTCGGATGGGGCGAACCGGCCCCAGCATTTT.